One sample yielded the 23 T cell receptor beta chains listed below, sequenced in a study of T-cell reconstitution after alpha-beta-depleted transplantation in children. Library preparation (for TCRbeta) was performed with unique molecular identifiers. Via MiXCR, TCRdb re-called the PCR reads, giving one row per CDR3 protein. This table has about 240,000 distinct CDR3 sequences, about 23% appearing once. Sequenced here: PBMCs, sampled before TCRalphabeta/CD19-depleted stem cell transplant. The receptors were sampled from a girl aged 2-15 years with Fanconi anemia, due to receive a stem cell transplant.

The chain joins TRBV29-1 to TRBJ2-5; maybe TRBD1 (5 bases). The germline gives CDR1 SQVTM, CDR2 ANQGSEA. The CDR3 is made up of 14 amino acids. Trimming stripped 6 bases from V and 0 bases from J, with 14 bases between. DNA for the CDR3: TGCAGCGTCACGCTGACAGTGTACCAAGAGACCCAGTACTTC. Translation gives CSVTLTVYQETQYF.

This chain's CDR3 is CSARFLRGTQYF. In DNA form, the CDR3 reads TGCAGTGCTAGATTCCTAAGAGGGACCCAGTACTTC. This chain joins TRBV20-1 and TRBJ2-5; D is uncertain. This CDR3 spans 12 amino acids. Trimming left V 2 bases short and J 7 bases short, with 11 bases between. The V gene's germline CDR1 is DFQATT and CDR2 SNEGSKA (reference sequence).

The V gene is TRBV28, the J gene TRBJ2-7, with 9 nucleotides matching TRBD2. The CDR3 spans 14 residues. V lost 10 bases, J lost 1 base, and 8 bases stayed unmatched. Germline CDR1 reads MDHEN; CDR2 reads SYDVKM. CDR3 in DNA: TGTGCCACCCAGACTAGCGGCTATTCCTACGAGCAGTACTTC. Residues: CATQTSGYSYEQYF.

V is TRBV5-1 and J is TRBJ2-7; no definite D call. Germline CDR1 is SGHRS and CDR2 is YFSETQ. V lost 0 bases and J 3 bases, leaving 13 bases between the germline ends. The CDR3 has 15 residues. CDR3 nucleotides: TGCGCCAGCAGCTTGGGGTCCCGAAAACTCTACGAGCAGTACTTC. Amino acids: CASSLGSRKLYEQYF.

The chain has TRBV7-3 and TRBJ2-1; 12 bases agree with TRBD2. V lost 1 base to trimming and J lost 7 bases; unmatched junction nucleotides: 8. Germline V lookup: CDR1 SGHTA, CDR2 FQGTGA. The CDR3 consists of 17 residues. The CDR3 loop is CASSLRLASGGANEQFF. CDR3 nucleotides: TGTGCCAGCAGCTTAAGGTTGGCTAGCGGGGGGGCAAATGAGCAGTTCTTC. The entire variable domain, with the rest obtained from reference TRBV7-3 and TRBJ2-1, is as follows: GAGVSQTPSNKVTEKGKYVELRCDPISGHTALYWYRQSLGQGPEFLIYFQGTGAADDSGLPNDRFFAVRPEGSVSTLKIQRTERGDSAVYLCASSLRLASGGANEQFFGPGTRLTVL.

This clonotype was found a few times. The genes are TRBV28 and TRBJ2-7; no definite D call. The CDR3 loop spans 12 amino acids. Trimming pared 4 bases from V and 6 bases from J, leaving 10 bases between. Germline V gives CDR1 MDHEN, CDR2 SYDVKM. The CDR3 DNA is TGTGCCAGCAGTTACCCCACCTCCGAGCAGTACTTC. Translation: CASSYPTSEQYF. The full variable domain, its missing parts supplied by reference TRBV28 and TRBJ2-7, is DVKVTQSSRYLVKRTGEKVFLECVQDMDHENMFWYRQDPGLGLRLIYFSYDVKMKEKGDIPEGYSVSREKKERFSLILESASTNQTSMYLCASSYPTSEQYFGPGTRLTVT.

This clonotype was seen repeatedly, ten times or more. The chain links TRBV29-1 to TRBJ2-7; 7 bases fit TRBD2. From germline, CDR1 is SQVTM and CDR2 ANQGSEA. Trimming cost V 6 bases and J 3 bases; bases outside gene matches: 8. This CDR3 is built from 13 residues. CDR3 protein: CSVRLAVVYEQYF. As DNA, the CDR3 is TGCAGCGTACGGCTAGCGGTGGTCTACGAGCAGTACTTC.

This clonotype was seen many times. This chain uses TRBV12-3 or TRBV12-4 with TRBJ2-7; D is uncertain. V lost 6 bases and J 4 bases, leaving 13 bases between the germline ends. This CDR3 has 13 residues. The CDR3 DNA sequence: TGTGCCAGCAGCCCCCGCCCCAGTTACGAGCAGTACTTC. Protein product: CASSPRPSYEQYF.

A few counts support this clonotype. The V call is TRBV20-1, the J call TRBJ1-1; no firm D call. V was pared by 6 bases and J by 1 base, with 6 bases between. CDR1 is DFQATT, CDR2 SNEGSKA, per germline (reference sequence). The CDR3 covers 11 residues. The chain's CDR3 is CSAPRNTEAFF. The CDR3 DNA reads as TGCAGTGCGCCCAGGAACACTGAAGCTTTCTTT.

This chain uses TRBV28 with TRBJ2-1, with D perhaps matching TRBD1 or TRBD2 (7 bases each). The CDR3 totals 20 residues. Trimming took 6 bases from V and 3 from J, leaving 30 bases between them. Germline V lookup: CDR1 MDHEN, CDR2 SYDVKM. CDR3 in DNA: TGTGCCAGCAGCCCACGGGGGGAAGGGGGCTCTTTATGGATCTACAATGAGCAGTTCTTC. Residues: CASSPRGEGGSLWIYNEQFF. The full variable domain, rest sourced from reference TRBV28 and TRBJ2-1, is DVKVTQSSRYLVKRTGEKVFLECVQDMDHENMFWYRQDPGLGLRLIYFSYDVKMKEKGDIPEGYSVSREKKERFSLILESASTNQTSMYLCASSPRGEGGSLWIYNEQFFGPGTRLTVL.

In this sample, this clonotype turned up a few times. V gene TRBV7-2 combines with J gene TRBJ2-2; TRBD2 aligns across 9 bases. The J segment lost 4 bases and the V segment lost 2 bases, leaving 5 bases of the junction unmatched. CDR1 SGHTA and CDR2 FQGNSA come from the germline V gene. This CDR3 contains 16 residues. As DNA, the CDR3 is TGTGCCAGCAGCTTATTAGCGGGAGTGGGCACCGGGGAGCTGTTTTTT. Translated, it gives CASSLLAGVGTGELFF.

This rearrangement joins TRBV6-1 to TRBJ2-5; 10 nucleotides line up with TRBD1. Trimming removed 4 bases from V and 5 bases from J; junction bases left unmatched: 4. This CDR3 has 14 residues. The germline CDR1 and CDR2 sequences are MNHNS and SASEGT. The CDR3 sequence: CASSGGQGYETQYF. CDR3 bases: TGTGCCAGCAGTGGGGGACAGGGGTATGAGACCCAGTACTTC.

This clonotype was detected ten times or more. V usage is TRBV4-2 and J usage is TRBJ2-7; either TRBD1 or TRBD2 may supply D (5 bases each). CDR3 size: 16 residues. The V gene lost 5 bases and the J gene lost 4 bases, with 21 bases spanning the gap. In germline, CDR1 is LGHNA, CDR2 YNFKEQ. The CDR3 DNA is TGTGCCAGCAGCGAAAGCCCGGGACCTCGGGATTACGAGCAGTACTTC. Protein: CASSESPGPRDYEQYF.

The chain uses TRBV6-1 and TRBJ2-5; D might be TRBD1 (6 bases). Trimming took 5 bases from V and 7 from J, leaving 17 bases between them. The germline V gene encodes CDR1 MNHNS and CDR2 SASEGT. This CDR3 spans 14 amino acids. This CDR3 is CASSRSGTLGTQYF. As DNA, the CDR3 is TGTGCCAGCAGTCGCTCCGGGACATTAGGGACCCAGTACTTC.

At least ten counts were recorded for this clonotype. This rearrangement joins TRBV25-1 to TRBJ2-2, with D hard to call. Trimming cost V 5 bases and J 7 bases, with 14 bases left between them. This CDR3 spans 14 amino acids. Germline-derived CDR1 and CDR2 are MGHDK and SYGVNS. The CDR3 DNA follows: TGTGCCAGCAGTCTAACCTTATGGGACGGGGAGCTGTTTTTT. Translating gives CASSLTLWDGELFF.

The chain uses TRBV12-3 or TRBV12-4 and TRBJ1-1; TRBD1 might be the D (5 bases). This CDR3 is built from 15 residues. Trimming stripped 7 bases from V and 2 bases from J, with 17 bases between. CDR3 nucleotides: TGTGCCAGCAAGCCCACAGGAAGGGCCAACACTGAAGCTTTCTTT. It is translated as CASKPTGRANTEAFF.

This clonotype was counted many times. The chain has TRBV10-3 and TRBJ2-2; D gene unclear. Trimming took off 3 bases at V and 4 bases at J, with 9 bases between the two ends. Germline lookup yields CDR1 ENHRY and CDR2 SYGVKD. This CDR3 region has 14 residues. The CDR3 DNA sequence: TGTGCCATCAGTGAAAGGCAGTCCACCGGGGAGCTGTTTTTT. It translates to CAISERQSTGELFF.

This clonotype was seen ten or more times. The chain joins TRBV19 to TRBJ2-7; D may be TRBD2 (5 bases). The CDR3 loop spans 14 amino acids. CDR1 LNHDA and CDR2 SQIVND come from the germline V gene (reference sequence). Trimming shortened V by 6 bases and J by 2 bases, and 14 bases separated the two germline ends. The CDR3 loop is CASSPTGSAYEQYF. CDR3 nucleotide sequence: TGTGCCAGTAGCCCCACGGGGTCAGCCTACGAGCAGTACTTC.

The chain's CDR3 is CASSLDGYRYTGELFF. For the CDR3, the DNA is TGTGCCAGCAGCTTAGACGGCTACCGATACACCGGGGAGCTGTTTTTT. The chain couples TRBV7-6 to TRBJ2-2, with unresolved D. The CDR3 contains 16 residues. The V end was cut by 1 base, the J end by 3 bases, with 12 bases between. Germline CDR1 and CDR2: SGHVS and FNYEAQ. The whole variable domain, remainder taken from reference TRBV7-6 and TRBJ2-2, is GAGVSQSPRYKVTKRGQDVALRCDPISGHVSLYWYRQALGQGPEFLTYFNYEAQQDKSGLPNDRFSAERPEGSISTLTIQRTEQRDSAMYRCASSLDGYRYTGELFFGEGSRLTVL.

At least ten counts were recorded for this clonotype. The CDR3: CASGRAANTGELFF. Here the CDR3 DNA reads TGTGCCAGCGGTCGGGCAGCGAACACCGGGGAGCTGTTTTTT. The V gene is TRBV12-3 or TRBV12-4, the J gene TRBJ2-2; D not certain. The CDR3 is 14 amino acids. V lost 8 bases and J 0 bases, leaving 10 bases between the germline ends.

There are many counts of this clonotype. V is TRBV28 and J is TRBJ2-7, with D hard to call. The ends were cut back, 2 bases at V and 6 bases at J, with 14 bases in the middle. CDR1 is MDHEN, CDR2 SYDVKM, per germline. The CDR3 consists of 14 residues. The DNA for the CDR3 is TGTGCCAGCAGTTTACCGGGTTCGGAGATCGAGCAGTACTTC. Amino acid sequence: CASSLPGSEIEQYF.

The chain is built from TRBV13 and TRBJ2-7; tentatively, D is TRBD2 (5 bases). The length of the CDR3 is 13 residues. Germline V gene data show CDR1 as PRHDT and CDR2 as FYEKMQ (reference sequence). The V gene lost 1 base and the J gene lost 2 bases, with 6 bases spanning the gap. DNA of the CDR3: TGTGCCAGCAGCTTAGACGGGGCCTACGAGCAGTACTTC. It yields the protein CASSLDGAYEQYF.

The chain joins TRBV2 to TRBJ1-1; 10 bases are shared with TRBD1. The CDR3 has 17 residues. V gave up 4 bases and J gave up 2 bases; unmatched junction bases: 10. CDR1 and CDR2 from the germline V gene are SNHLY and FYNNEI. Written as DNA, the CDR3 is TGTGCCAGCAGTGCTCCGGGACAGGGGTTCCCTAACACTGAAGCTTTCTTT. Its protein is CASSAPGQGFPNTEAFF.